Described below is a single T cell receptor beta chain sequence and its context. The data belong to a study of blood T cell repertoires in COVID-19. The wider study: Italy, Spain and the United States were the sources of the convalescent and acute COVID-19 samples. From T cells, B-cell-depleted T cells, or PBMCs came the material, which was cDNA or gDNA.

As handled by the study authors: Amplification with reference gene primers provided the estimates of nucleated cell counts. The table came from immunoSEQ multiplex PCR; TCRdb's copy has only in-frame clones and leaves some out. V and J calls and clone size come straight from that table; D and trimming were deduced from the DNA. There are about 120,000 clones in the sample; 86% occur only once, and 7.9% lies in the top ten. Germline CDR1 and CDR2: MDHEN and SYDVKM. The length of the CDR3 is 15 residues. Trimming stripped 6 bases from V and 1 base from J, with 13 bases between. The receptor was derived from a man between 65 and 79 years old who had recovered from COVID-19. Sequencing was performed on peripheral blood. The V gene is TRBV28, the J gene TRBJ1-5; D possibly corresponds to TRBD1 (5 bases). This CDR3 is CASRWTPGSNQPQHF. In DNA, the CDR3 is TGTGCCAGCAGGTGGACACCCGGAAGCAATCAGCCCCAGCATTTT.